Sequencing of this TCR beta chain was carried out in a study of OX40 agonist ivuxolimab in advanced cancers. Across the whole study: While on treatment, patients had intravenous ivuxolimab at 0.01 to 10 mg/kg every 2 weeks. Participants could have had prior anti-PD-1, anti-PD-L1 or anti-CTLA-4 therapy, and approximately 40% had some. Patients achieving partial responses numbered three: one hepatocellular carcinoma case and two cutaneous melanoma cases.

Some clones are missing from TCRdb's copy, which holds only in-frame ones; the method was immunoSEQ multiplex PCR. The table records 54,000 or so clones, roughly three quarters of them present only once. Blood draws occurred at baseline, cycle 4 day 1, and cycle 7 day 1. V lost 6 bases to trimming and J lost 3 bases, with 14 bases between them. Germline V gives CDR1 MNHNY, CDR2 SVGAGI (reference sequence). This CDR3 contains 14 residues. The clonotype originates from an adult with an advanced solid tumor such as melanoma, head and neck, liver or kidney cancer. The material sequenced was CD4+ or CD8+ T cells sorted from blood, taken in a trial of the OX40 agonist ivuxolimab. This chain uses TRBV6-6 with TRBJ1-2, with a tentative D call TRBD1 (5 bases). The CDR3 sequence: CASSNGGTHYGYTF. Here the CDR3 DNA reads TGTGCCAGCAGCAACGGAGGGACTCACTATGGCTACACCTTC.